The 18 T cell receptor beta chains below all came from one sample that was sequenced in a study of control samples from healthy donors and cancer patients. The data were produced by immunoSEQ multiplex PCR, yet TCRdb's version contains in-frame clones alone and is incomplete. The table shows around 150,000 clones, with over 90% occurring only once. Sequencing used blood. The receptor source for this set is a woman in her 30s in good health.

About this clone itself: The germline gene is not matched at one end of the junction; a read error may be the cause. V is TRBV11-3 and J is TRBJ2-2; unclear D gene. The CDR3 runs 12 residues. The germline gives CDR1 SGHNT, CDR2 YENEEA. The CDR3 region has the DNA TGTGCCAGCGGCTTCGGGACCGGGGAGCTGTTTTTT. It is translated as CASGFGTGELFF.

The chain employs TRBV3-1 (or the pseudogene TRBV3-2) and TRBJ2-3; TRBD2 is a possible D gene (5 bases). CDR3 length: 15 residues. V was trimmed by 1 base and J by 1 base, leaving 9 bases between them. Germline V gene sequence: CDR1 LGHDT, CDR2 YNNKEL (reference sequence). The CDR3 DNA is TGTGCCAGCAGCCAAGTTGGTAGCGGCACAGATACGCAGTATTTT. It translates to CASSQVGSGTDTQYF.

The chain employs TRBV7-3 and TRBJ2-1, with D perhaps being TRBD1 or TRBD2 (5 bases each). CDR3 length equals 15 residues. CDR1 SGHTA and CDR2 FQGTGA come from the germline V gene. V was trimmed by 5 bases and J by 2 bases, leaving 13 bases between them. Written as DNA, the CDR3 is TGTGCCAGCAGCCCCGGGACCTATACCTACAATGAGCAGTTCTTC. Protein product: CASSPGTYTYNEQFF.

The sample holds one count of this clone. This sequence joins TRBV24-1 and TRBJ1-5, with D possibly matching TRBD1 (6 bases). The CDR3 is 17 residues long. CDR1 is KGHDR, CDR2 SFDVKD, per germline. With 4 bases removed from V and 5 bases from J, the gap between germline ends came to 20 bases. The CDR3 region has the DNA TGTGCCACCAGTGACATAGGACAGCTCCGGCTTCATCAGCCCCAGCATTTT. Translation gives CATSDIGQLRLHQPQHF.

V is TRBV14 and J is TRBJ2-7; D is uncertain. This CDR3 is built from 12 residues. Germline CDR1 is SGHDN and CDR2 is FVKESK. V was pared by 3 bases and J by 0 bases, with 3 bases between. The CDR3 DNA sequence: TGTGCCAGCAGCCATTCCTCCTACGAGCAGTACTTC. Its translation is CASSHSSYEQYF.

This clone was seen only a few times. V and J are TRBV7-9 and TRBJ2-3; a weak D match, TRBD2 (6 bases). The CDR3 runs to 15 residues. The germline gives CDR1 SEHNR, CDR2 FQNEAQ (reference sequence). The ends were cut back, 3 bases at V and 0 bases at J, with 10 bases in the middle. The CDR3 spells CASSFSGTSTDTQYF. The CDR3, as DNA: TGTGCCAGCAGCTTCTCGGGGACTAGCACAGATACGCAGTATTTT.

The V call is TRBV19, the J call TRBJ1-1, with D perhaps matching TRBD1 (6 bases). V lost 5 bases to trimming and J lost 1 base, with 20 bases between them. Germline V gene data show CDR1 as LNHDA and CDR2 as SQIVND (reference sequence). The CDR3 runs to 17 residues. CDR3 nucleotides: TGTGCCAGTAGTCTCCGGACAGTTATTACTAAGAACACTGAAGCTTTCTTT. Translated: CASSLRTVITKNTEAFF.

V gene TRBV6-5 combines with J gene TRBJ1-4, with a tentative D call TRBD1 (5 bases). The CDR3 is 15 residues long. The germline gives CDR1 MNHEY, CDR2 SVGAGI. V was pared by 5 bases and J by 6 bases, with 16 bases between. The CDR3 reads CASSLIQGGDEKLFF. For the CDR3, the DNA is TGTGCCAGCAGTCTAATCCAGGGCGGAGATGAAAAACTGTTTTTT.

This clone was observed once. The gene calls are TRBV25-1 and TRBJ2-3; D ambiguous. V was trimmed by 8 bases and J by 4 bases, leaving 13 bases between them. CDR1 MGHDK and CDR2 SYGVNS come from the germline V gene. The CDR3 extends over 13 amino acids. Here the CDR3 reads CASRRGAADTQYF. The CDR3 DNA follows: TGTGCCAGCCGTCGAGGTGCCGCAGATACGCAGTATTTT.

This rearrangement joins TRBV6-1 to TRBJ2-2; D is unresolved. This CDR3 region has 17 residues. Trimming removed 2 bases from V and 1 base from J, with 14 bases in between. Germline CDR1 is MNHNS and CDR2 is SASEGT. The CDR3 DNA sequence: TGTGCCAGCAGTGAACGTTTAGGGTTTGAGAACACCGGGGAGCTGTTTTTT. Encoded protein: CASSERLGFENTGELFF.

This rearrangement joins TRBV7-9 to TRBJ1-1; TRBD1 agrees at 7 bases. This CDR3 is built from 14 residues. The ends lost 5 bases at V and 0 bases at J; junction bases unmatched: 3. The V gene's germline CDR1 is SEHNR and CDR2 FQNEAQ (reference sequence). The CDR3 reads CASSRDRMNTEAFF. The CDR3 DNA sequence: TGTGCCAGCAGCAGGGACAGAATGAACACTGAAGCTTTCTTT.

The CDR3 here is CAIRPTGIAYNEQFF. The CDR3 region has the DNA TGTGCCATCAGACCGACAGGGATTGCCTACAATGAGCAGTTCTTC. V is TRBV10-3 and J is TRBJ2-1, with TRBD1 matching over 7 bases. V shed 6 bases and J 2 bases; nucleotides not matched to a gene: 7. Germline CDR1 is ENHRY and CDR2 is SYGVKD. The CDR3 is made up of 15 amino acids.

V and J are TRBV12-3 or TRBV12-4 and TRBJ2-7; 8 bases line up with TRBD1. This CDR3 contains 13 residues. With 8 bases clipped from V and 2 bases from J, the junction kept 5 bases outside the gene matches. The CDR3 spells CASRQGPAYEQYF. As DNA, the CDR3 is TGTGCCAGCCGACAGGGGCCAGCCTACGAGCAGTACTTC.

The chain employs TRBV6-5 and TRBJ1-4; D unclear. The CDR3 extends over 16 amino acids. V lost 2 bases and J lost 2, with 12 bases in between. CDR1 and CDR2 from the germline V gene are MNHEY and SVGAGI. The CDR3 nucleotides read TGTGCCAGCAGTTACGCCCGCGGATCGACTAATGAAAAACTGTTTTTT. Translation gives CASSYARGSTNEKLFF.

The rearrangement joins TRBV27 to TRBJ1-4; D ambiguous. The length of the CDR3 is 15 residues. Trimming cost V 0 bases and J 7 bases, with 12 bases left between them. The germline V gene encodes CDR1 MNHEY and CDR2 SMNVEV (reference sequence). In DNA form, the CDR3 reads TGTGCCAGCAGTTTATCGATCCGGCGGACTGAAAAACTGTTTTTT. Translating gives CASSLSIRRTEKLFF.

This clone was seen a few times. CDR3: CASSLQGRRGELFF. CDR3 in DNA: TGTGCCAGCAGCTTACAGGGCAGAAGGGGGGAGCTGTTTTTT. The V call is TRBV7-8, the J call TRBJ2-2; possibly TRBD1 for D (5 bases). CDR3 length: 14 residues. Trimming shortened V by 2 bases and J by 8 bases, and 12 bases separated the two germline ends. The germline V gene encodes CDR1 SGHVS and CDR2 FQNEAQ.

In the case of this clone: This specimen includes other DNA sequences encoding the same CDR3. V gene TRBV5-1 combines with J gene TRBJ2-2; the D is unclear. The CDR3 is 13 residues long. Trimming took 0 bases from V and 4 from J, leaving 4 bases between them. CDR1 is SGHRS and CDR2 is YFSETQ in the germline V gene. CDR3 in amino acids: CASSLDGTGELFF. The DNA for the CDR3 is TGCGCCAGCAGCTTGGATGGCACCGGGGAGCTGTTTTTT.

V is TRBV2 and J is TRBJ1-5; D remains ambiguous. CDR3 size: 15 residues. V was cut by 3 bases and J by 2 bases, with 11 bases left in between. CDR1 and CDR2 from the germline V gene are SNHLY and FYNNEI. The CDR3 coding sequence is TGTGCCAGCAGTGATGTGGCAGCTGGCAATCAGCCCCAGCATTTT. Translating gives CASSDVAAGNQPQHF.